The 22 T cell receptor beta chains listed next were all sequenced from one sample in a study of cytomegalovirus exposure and HLA in healthy donors. The PCR had 60 Vbeta and 13 Jbeta primers. TCRdb keeps only in-frame clones here, not all; method: immunoSEQ multiplex PCR. This sample has some 150,000 clones, with 65% to 90% found just once. Specimen: PBMCs. The receptors were sampled from a female donor in good health and CMV-seronegative.

V is TRBV7-9 and J is TRBJ2-2; 9 bases agree with TRBD2. Losses at the gene ends were 5 bases for V and 3 bases for J; bases not matched to a gene: 13. CDR1 and CDR2 (germline): SEHNR, FQNEAQ (reference sequence). The CDR3 is 18 residues long. The CDR3 protein is CASSPQFLGGRDTGELFF. CDR3 sequence (DNA): TGTGCCAGCAGCCCCCAGTTCTTGGGCGGGAGGGACACCGGGGAGCTGTTTTTT.

A few counts support this clone. The genes are TRBV28 and TRBJ2-7; TRBD2 agrees at 7 bases. This CDR3 has 14 amino acids. The V gene end was trimmed by 6 bases and the J gene end by 1 base; junction bases not matched to a gene: 6. Germline assignment: CDR1 MDHEN and CDR2 SYDVKM. As DNA, the CDR3 is TGTGCCAGCAGCCTGGGAGGGTTATCCTACGAGCAGTACTTC. It specifies CASSLGGLSYEQYF. The variable domain in full, completed from reference TRBV28 and TRBJ2-7, reads DVKVTQSSRYLVKRTGEKVFLECVQDMDHENMFWYRQDPGLGLRLIYFSYDVKMKEKGDIPEGYSVSREKKERFSLILESASTNQTSMYLCASSLGGLSYEQYFGPGTRLTVT.

The chain carries TRBV7-9 and TRBJ2-1, with TRBD2 identical over 10 bases. CDR3 size: 15 residues. The ends lost 2 bases at V and 6 bases at J; junction bases unmatched: 4. CDR1 and CDR2 from the germline V gene are SEHNR and FQNEAQ (reference sequence). The CDR3 here is CASSLLAGEGNEQFF. As DNA, the CDR3 is TGTGCCAGCAGCTTACTAGCGGGAGAGGGCAATGAGCAGTTCTTC.

The chain couples TRBV5-3 to TRBJ2-7; D is possibly TRBD1 (6 bases). TRBV5-3 is filed as an ORF, its function uncertain. The CDR3 sequence is 13 residues long. V was trimmed by 4 bases and J by 6 bases, leaving 14 bases between them. The CDR3 sequence is CARSRSDRSEQYF. CDR3 coding DNA: TGTGCCAGAAGCCGTTCCGACAGGTCCGAGCAGTACTTC.

The chain recombines TRBV19 with TRBJ2-7; a weak D match, TRBD1 (5 bases). This CDR3 comprises 12 residues. Germline CDR1 is LNHDA and CDR2 is SQIVND (reference sequence). V gave up 7 bases and J gave up 5 bases, with 12 bases separating them. In nucleotides, the CDR3 is TGTGCCAGTAACCAGGGTACCGACGAGCAGTACTTC. As protein: CASNQGTDEQYF.

This sequence joins TRBV30 and TRBJ2-4, with 7 bases matching TRBD1. The J segment lost 1 base and the V segment lost 1 base, leaving 1 base of the junction unmatched. The length of the CDR3 is 14 residues. Germline lookup yields CDR1 GTSNPN and CDR2 SVGIG (reference sequence). CDR3 nucleotides: TGTGCCTGGAGTGCGGACAGGGCCAAAAACATTCAGTACTTC. It codes for CAWSADRAKNIQYF. Based on the CDR3 plus reference TRBV30 and TRBJ2-4, the full variable domain is SQTIHQWPATLVQPVGSPLSLECTVEGTSNPNLYWYRQAAGRGLQLLFYSVGIGQISSEVPQNLSASRPQDRQFILSSKKLLLSDSGFYLCAWSADRAKNIQYFGAGTRLSVL.

J is TRBJ2-5 and V is TRBV6-4; D possibly corresponds to TRBD2 (5 bases). Trimming took off 5 bases at V and 5 bases at J, with 12 bases between the two ends. Germline-derived CDR1 and CDR2 are MRHNA and SNTAGT. CDR3 length: 13 amino acids. This chain's CDR3 is CASSPSPRETQYF. The CDR3 region has the DNA TGTGCCAGCAGTCCTAGCCCGCGGGAGACCCAGTACTTC.

V gene TRBV25-1 combines with J gene TRBJ2-1, with D uncertain. V dropped 1 base and J dropped 0 bases, with 13 bases sitting between them. Germline loops: CDR1 MGHDK, CDR2 SYGVNS. The CDR3 extends over 17 amino acids. CDR3 nucleotide sequence: TGTGCCAGCAGTGAATGGCAGGCCGGTAACTCCTACAATGAGCAGTTCTTC. It yields the protein CASSEWQAGNSYNEQFF. The full variable domain, in which reference TRBV25-1 and TRBJ2-1 provide the parts outside the CDR3, is EADIYQTPRYLVIGTGKKITLECSQTMGHDKMYWYQQDPGMELHLIHYSYGVNSTEKGDLSSESTVSRIRTEHFPLTLESARPSHTSQYLCASSEWQAGNSYNEQFFGPGTRLTVL.

The chain is built from TRBV6-5 and TRBJ1-2; D is uncertain. The CDR3 consists of 14 residues. The V end was cut by 4 bases, the J end by 5 bases, with 14 bases between. Germline lookup yields CDR1 MNHEY and CDR2 SVGAGI. This CDR3 reads CASSLRDALYGYTF. The CDR3 DNA sequence: TGTGCCAGCAGTTTGCGGGATGCCCTATATGGCTACACCTTC.

This clone was counted a single time. The V and J genes are TRBV28 and TRBJ2-5; D may be TRBD1 (6 bases). There are 15 residues in the CDR3. Per germline, CDR1 MDHEN and CDR2 SYDVKM. Trimming removed 6 bases from V and 0 bases from J, with 14 bases in between. In DNA, the CDR3 is TGTGCCAGCAGGTTTCATCGGACAGACCAAGAGACCCAGTACTTC. The encoded protein is CASRFHRTDQETQYF.

The chain couples TRBV30 to TRBJ2-4, with D possibly TRBD2 on 6 matching bases. CDR1 is GTSNPN and CDR2 is SVGIG in the germline V gene (reference sequence). The CDR3 is made up of 16 amino acids. The V and J ends lost 1 base and 5 bases respectively, with 18 bases between them. The CDR3 loop is CAWSGQPGEFENIQYF. Here the CDR3 DNA reads TGTGCCTGGAGTGGACAACCGGGGGAATTCGAAAACATTCAGTACTTC.

V and J are TRBV27 and TRBJ2-2, with 8 bases aligning to TRBD2. CDR1 and CDR2 from the germline V gene are MNHEY and SMNVEV (reference sequence). The V and J ends lost 7 bases and 7 bases, in that order; junction bases with no gene match: 11. The CDR3 loop spans 15 amino acids. The CDR3 DNA reads as TGTGCCAGCACCAAGAGCGGGGGCCGCTTCGGGGAGCTGTTTTTT. This translates into CASTKSGGRFGELFF.

In this sample, this clone turned up once. This chain links TRBV9 with TRBJ1-1; TRBD1 might be the D (6 bases). CDR1 and CDR2 (germline): SGDLS, YYNGEE. V was shortened by 3 bases and J by 8 bases, with 20 bases between the two germline ends. There are 15 residues in the CDR3. CDR3: CASSGYRDNGPEAFF. The CDR3 nucleotides are TGTGCCAGCAGCGGCTACCGGGACAATGGGCCAGAAGCTTTCTTT. Together with reference TRBV9 and TRBJ1-1, the CDR3 gives the full variable domain: DSGVTQTPKHLITATGQRVTLRCSPRSGDLSVYWYQQSLDQGLQFLIQYYNGEERAKGNILERFSAQQFPDLHSELNLSSLELGDSALYFCASSGYRDNGPEAFFGQGTRLTVV.

The chain joins TRBV13 to TRBJ1-1; D gene ambiguous. V was pared by 4 bases and J by 4 bases, with 16 bases between. Germline V CDR1 and CDR2: PRHDT, FYEKMQ (reference sequence). CDR3 length: 15 amino acids. The DNA of the CDR3 is TGTGCCAGCAGCTCGCACGACCCCCCAGGCACTGAAGCTTTCTTT. As protein: CASSSHDPPGTEAFF.

The gene calls are TRBV6-5 and TRBJ1-1; D unclear. Trimming removed 2 bases at V and 1 base at J, with 8 bases between. The germline CDR1 and CDR2 sequences are MNHEY and SVGAGI. The CDR3 is made up of 14 amino acids. The CDR3 DNA is TGTGCCAGCAGTTACGAGGCGGCGAACACTGAAGCTTTCTTT. Protein sequence: CASSYEAANTEAFF.

This clone came up a few times. CDR3 nucleotides: TGTGCCAGCAGTTCTCGGGACAGGGTTGAAGCTTTCTTT. Translated: CASSSRDRVEAFF. The chain links TRBV6-5 to TRBJ1-1, with 9 nucleotides matching TRBD1. This CDR3 contains 13 residues. J gave up 7 bases and V 4 bases, and 4 bases lay outside the gene matches. Per the germline V gene, CDR1 is MNHEY and CDR2 is SVGAGI.

Turning to this clone: Mismatch with germline at one junction end may stem from a read error. CDR3 nucleotides: TGTGCTAGCAGCCTCGGACAGTTTAGCACAGATACGCAGTATTTT. Its protein product is CASSLGQFSTDTQYF. The chain employs TRBV7-7 and TRBJ2-3; tentatively, D is TRBD1 (6 bases). This CDR3 has 15 residues. CDR1 and CDR2 (germline): SSHAT, FNYEAQ (reference sequence).

The chain has TRBV7-2 and TRBJ2-7, with D perhaps matching TRBD2 (6 bases). The CDR3 spans 14 residues. Trimming removed 5 bases at V and 3 bases at J, with 14 bases between. Germline V gives CDR1 SGHTA, CDR2 FQGNSA. The CDR3 DNA reads TGTGCCAGCAGCCATAGCCCCGGGGGCTACGAGCAGTACTTC. Residues: CASSHSPGGYEQYF.

The chain joins TRBV4-1 to TRBJ2-1; 11 bases agree with TRBD2. V dropped 0 bases and J dropped 1; count of bases not matched to a gene: 8. This CDR3 contains 19 residues. Germline assignment: CDR1 MGHRA and CDR2 YSYEKL. CDR3 bases: TGCGCCAGCAGCCAAGATGTGAGGTTAGCGGGAGGGTCCTACAATGAGCAGTTCTTC. Translation gives CASSQDVRLAGGSYNEQFF.

The chain uses TRBV28 and TRBJ2-5, with D possibly being TRBD1 (6 bases). There are 15 residues in the CDR3. Trimming left V 8 bases short and J 5 bases short, with 21 bases between. Germline CDR1 is MDHEN and CDR2 is SYDVKM. The CDR3, as DNA: TGTGCCAGCCGTGAGAGGAAAACGAGGGGGGAGACCCAGTACTTC. The encoded protein is CASRERKTRGETQYF. The complete variable domain, with remaining parts taken from reference TRBV28 and TRBJ2-5, reads DVKVTQSSRYLVKRTGEKVFLECVQDMDHENMFWYRQDPGLGLRLIYFSYDVKMKEKGDIPEGYSVSREKKERFSLILESASTNQTSMYLCASRERKTRGETQYFGPGTRLLVL.

V is TRBV11-2 and J is TRBJ1-1; no clear D gene. Trimming removed 1 base from V and 7 bases from J, with 7 bases in between. Germline V lookup: CDR1 SGHAT, CDR2 FQNNGV. This CDR3 contains 12 residues. This CDR3 reads CASSLGRNEAFF. CDR3 nucleotide sequence: TGTGCCAGCAGCTTAGGGCGGAATGAAGCTTTCTTT.

The genes are TRBV7-2 and TRBJ2-3; 7 bases are a match to TRBD1. The CDR3 extends over 18 amino acids. Germline assignment: CDR1 SGHTA and CDR2 FQGNSA. The V segment lost 5 bases and the J segment 4 bases; nucleotides outside the gene matches: 18. The CDR3: CASSHDPAVRGYSDTQYF. The CDR3 coding sequence is TGTGCCAGCAGCCACGACCCTGCGGTCAGGGGGTACTCAGATACGCAGTATTTT.